These 3 T cell receptor beta chains were all obtained from the same sample, sequenced in a study of T cells in localized non-small cell lung cancer. TCRdb's table, derived via immunoSEQ multiplex PCR, lists solely in-frame clones and lacks some. The sample lists 35,000 to 40,000 clones, around 94% occurring once. The specimen was peripheral blood, collected before any cancer treatment. The source is an older female donor with stage I lung adenocarcinoma.

The genes are TRBV7-8 and TRBJ2-1; D tentatively reads TRBD1 or TRBD2 (5 bases each). The germline CDR1 and CDR2 sequences are SGHVS and FQNEAQ. The CDR3 sequence is 15 residues long. Trimming took off 5 bases at V and 4 bases at J, with 15 bases between the two ends. Written as DNA, the CDR3 is TGTGCCAGCAGCGCTCCCGGGACCTATTACAATGAGCAGTTCTTC. Protein sequence: CASSAPGTYYNEQFF.

The genes are TRBV28 and TRBJ2-2; D is ambiguous. With 3 bases removed from V and 5 bases from J, the gap between germline ends came to 7 bases. This CDR3 spans 13 amino acids. The germline V gene encodes CDR1 MDHEN and CDR2 SYDVKM. The CDR3 DNA reads TGTGCCAGCAGTTTTTACAGTACCGGGGAGCTGTTTTTT. Protein sequence: CASSFYSTGELFF.

This rearrangement joins TRBV27 to TRBJ1-1, with D perhaps matching TRBD1 (6 bases). Germline V CDR1 and CDR2: MNHEY, SMNVEV (reference sequence). The CDR3 sequence is 14 residues long. Trimming cost V 3 bases and J 5 bases, with 13 bases left between them. The CDR3 DNA reads as TGTGCCAGCAGTTTTGACAGGTTGCGAACTGAAGCTTTCTTT. This sequence encodes CASSFDRLRTEAFF.